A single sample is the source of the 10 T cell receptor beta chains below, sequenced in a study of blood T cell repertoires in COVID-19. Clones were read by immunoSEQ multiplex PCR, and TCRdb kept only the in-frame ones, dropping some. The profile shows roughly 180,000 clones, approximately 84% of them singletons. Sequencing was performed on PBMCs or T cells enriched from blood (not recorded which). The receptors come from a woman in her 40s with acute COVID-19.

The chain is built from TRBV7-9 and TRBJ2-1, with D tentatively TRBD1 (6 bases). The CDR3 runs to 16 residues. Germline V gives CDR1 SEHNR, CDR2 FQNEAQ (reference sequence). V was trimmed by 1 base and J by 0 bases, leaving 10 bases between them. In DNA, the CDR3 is TGTGCCAGCAGCTTAGTCACAGGGCTCTCCTACAATGAGCAGTTCTTC. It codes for CASSLVTGLSYNEQFF.

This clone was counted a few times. CDR3 loop: CASSLKGDNEQFF. The CDR3 coding sequence is TGTGCCAGCAGTTTAAAGGGGGACAATGAGCAGTTCTTC. The rearrangement links TRBV12-3 or TRBV12-4 to TRBJ2-1, with D tentatively TRBD1 (6 bases). The CDR3 covers 13 residues. V shed 2 bases and J shed 5 bases, with 7 bases lying between them.

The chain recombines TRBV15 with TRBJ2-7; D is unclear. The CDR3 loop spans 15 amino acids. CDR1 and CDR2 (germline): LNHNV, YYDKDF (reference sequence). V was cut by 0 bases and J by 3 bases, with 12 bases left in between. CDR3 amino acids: CATSRDLTENYEQYF. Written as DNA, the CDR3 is TGTGCCACCAGCAGAGATCTAACAGAAAACTACGAGCAGTACTTC.

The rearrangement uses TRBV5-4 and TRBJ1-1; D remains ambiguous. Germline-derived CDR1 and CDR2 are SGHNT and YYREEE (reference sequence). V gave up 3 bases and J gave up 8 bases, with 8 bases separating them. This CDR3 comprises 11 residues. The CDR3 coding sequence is TGTGCCAGCAGCTACCCCAGGGAAGCTTTCTTT. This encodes CASSYPREAFF.

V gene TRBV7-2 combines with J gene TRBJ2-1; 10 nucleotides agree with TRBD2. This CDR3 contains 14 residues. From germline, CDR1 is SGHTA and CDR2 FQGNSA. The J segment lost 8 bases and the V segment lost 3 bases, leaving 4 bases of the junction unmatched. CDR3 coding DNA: TGTGCCAGCAGCTTCCTAGCGGGAGTCCATGAGCAGTTCTTC. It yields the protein CASSFLAGVHEQFF.

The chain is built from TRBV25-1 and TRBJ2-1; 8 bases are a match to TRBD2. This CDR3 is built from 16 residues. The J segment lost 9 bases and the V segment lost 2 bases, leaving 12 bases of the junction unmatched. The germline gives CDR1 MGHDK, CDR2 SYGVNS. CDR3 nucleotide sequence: TGTGCCAGCAGTGAAGACCTACAGGTGGCGGGGGGTGAGCAGTTCTTC. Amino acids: CASSEDLQVAGGEQFF.

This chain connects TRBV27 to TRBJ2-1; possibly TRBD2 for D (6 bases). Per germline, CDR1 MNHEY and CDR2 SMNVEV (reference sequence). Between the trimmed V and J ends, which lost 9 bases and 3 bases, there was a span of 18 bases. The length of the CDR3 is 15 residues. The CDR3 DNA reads TGTGCCAGTTCTAGCGACAACGGGGGCTACAATGAGCAGTTCTTC. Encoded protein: CASSSDNGGYNEQFF.

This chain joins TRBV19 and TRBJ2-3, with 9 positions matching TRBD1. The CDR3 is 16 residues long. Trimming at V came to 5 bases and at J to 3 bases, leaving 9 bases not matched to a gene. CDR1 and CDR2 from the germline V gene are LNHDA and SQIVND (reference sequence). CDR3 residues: CASSGGPGQGTDTQYF. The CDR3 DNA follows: TGTGCCAGTAGTGGGGGACCGGGACAGGGAACAGATACGCAGTATTTT.

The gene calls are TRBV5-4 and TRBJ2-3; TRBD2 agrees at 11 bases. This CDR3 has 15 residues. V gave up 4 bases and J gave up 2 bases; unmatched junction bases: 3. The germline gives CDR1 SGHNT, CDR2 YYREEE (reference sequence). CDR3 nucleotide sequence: TGTGCCAGCAGCAGGACTAGCGGGCTCACAGATACGCAGTATTTT. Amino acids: CASSRTSGLTDTQYF. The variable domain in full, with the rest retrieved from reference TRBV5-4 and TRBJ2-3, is ETGVTQSPTHLIKTRGQQVTLRCSSQSGHNTVSWYQQALGQGPQFIFQYYREEENGRGNFPPRFSGLQFPNYSSELNVNALELDDSALYLCASSRTSGLTDTQYFGPGTRLTVL.

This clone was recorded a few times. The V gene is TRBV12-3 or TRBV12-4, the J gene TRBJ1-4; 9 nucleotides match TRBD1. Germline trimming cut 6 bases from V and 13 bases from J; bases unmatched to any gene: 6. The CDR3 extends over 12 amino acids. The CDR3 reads CASSSGTGTLFF. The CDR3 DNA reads TGTGCCAGCAGCTCCGGGACAGGGACACTGTTTTTT.